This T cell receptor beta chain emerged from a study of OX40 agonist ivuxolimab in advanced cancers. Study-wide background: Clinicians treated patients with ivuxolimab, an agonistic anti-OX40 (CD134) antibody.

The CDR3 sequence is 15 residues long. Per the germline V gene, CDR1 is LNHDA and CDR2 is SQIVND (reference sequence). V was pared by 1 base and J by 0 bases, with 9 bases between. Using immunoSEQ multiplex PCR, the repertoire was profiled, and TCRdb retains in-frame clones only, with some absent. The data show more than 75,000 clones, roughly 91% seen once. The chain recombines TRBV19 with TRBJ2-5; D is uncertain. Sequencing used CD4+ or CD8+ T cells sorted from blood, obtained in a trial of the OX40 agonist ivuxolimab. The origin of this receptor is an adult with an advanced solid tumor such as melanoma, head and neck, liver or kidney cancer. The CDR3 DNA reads TGTGCCAGTAGTATAGTTGCAGCAAACCAAGAGACCCAGTACTTC. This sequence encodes CASSIVAANQETQYF.